A selection of T cell receptor beta chains follows, all from one sample in a study of shared clonotypes between healthy human individuals. Assay used: immunoSEQ multiplex PCR; TCRdb lists only in-frame clones, some missing. Among about 680,000 clones listed, around 73% were seen once. The sample taken for sequencing was memory CD4+ T cells sorted from blood. Every receptor here comes from a woman in her thirties in good health. The CDR3 runs from the conserved cysteine through the conserved F or W. D genes are given only for firm matches. Clone size, where shown, is once, few, many, or a class for clones that have expanded.

-	TRBV19	-	TRBJ2-1	CASSIMTGDVYEQFF	TGTGCCAGTAGTATAATGACGGGAGATGTCTATGAGCAGTTCTTC
TRBD1	TRBV6-1	-	TRBJ2-7	CASSERLRDRASYEQYF	TGTGCCAGCAGTGAGAGATTGAGGGACAGGGCCTCCTACGAGCAGTACTTC
-	TRBV6-1	-	TRBJ1-5	CASSGSNQPQHF	TGTGCCAGCAGTGGGTCGAATCAGCCCCAGCATTTT
-	TRBV6-5	-	TRBJ1-5	CASSYPLEPQHF	TGTGCCAGCAGTTACCCATTAGAACCCCAGCATTTT
TRBD1	TRBV7-3	-	TRBJ2-5	CASSPGTGALRETQYF	TGTGCCAGCAGCCCCGGGACAGGGGCGCTCAGGGAGACCCAGTACTTC
-	TRBV5-1	-	TRBJ2-7	CASSLGSQSYEQYF	TGCGCCAGCAGCTTGGGCAGCCAGTCCTACGAGCAGTACTTC
TRBD2	TRBV28	-	TRBJ2-5	CASSLGLAGDETQYF	TGTGCCAGCAGTTTAGGACTAGCGGGAGATGAGACCCAGTACTTC
-	TRBV6-5	-	TRBJ2-2	CASSELDKLFF	TGTGCCAGCAGTGAGCTTGATAAGCTGTTTTTT
TRBD2	TRBV9	-	TRBJ2-5	CASSVGLDAETQYF	TGTGCCAGCAGCGTTGGACTAGACGCAGAGACCCAGTACTTC
-	TRBV6-1	-	TRBJ2-1	CASSEQGLASYNEQFF	TGTGCCAGCAGTGAACAAGGACTCGCTAGCTACAATGAGCAGTTCTTC
-	TRBV6-6	-	TRBJ1-1	CASSPGGLMNTEAFF	TGTGCCAGCAGCCCGGGGGGCCTCATGAACACTGAAGCTTTCTTT
-	TRBV5-5	few	TRBJ2-1	CASSSAGVNEQFF	TGTGCCAGCAGCTCGGCAGGGGTCAATGAGCAGTTCTTC
TRBD1	TRBV27	-	TRBJ2-2	CASSPWTRGTGELFF	TGTGCCAGCAGCCCGTGGACCAGGGGGACCGGGGAGCTGTTTTTT
TRBD2	TRBV14	-	TRBJ2-1	CASSQPSLAGVNNEQFF	TGTGCCAGCAGCCAGCCGTCACTAGCGGGAGTTAACAATGAGCAGTTCTTC
-	TRBV11-2	-	TRBJ2-5	CASSLLHRAGGRETQYF	TGTGCCAGCAGCTTATTGCACAGGGCCGGGGGGCGAGAGACCCAGTACTTC
-	TRBV19	-	TRBJ2-1	CASRNSGPYNEQFF	TGTGCCAGTAGGAATAGCGGTCCCTACAATGAGCAGTTCTTC
-	TRBV11-3	once	TRBJ2-3	CASSKSSTDTQYF	TGTGCCAGCAGCAAGAGTAGCACAGATACGCAGTATTTT
-	TRBV2	-	TRBJ1-5	CASTQEGGFSNQPQHF	TGTGCCAGCACCCAAGAGGGAGGGTTTAGCAATCAGCCCCAGCATTTT
TRBD2	TRBV5-1	once	TRBJ2-1	CASSLGSGRTLNEQFF	TGCGCCAGCAGCTTGGGTAGCGGGAGGACCCTCAATGAGCAGTTCTTC
-	TRBV15	-	TRBJ2-3	CATSRTKGTSTQYF	TGTGCCACCAGCAGAACTAAAGGGACTTCTACGCAGTATTTT
-	TRBV29-1	-	TRBJ1-1	CSARIMNTEAFF	TGCAGCGCGAGGATTATGAACACTGAAGCTTTCTTT
-	TRBV23-1	-	TRBJ1-5	CASSLKGQPQHF	TGCGCCAGCAGTCTGAAGGGACAGCCCCAGCATTTT
TRBD2	TRBV29-1	many	TRBJ2-7	CSGVSGSSYEQYF	TGCAGCGGTGTGAGCGGGAGCTCCTACGAGCAGTACTTC
-	TRBV19	-	TRBJ1-5	CASSIGQNQGNQPQHF	TGTGCCAGTAGTATTGGCCAAAACCAGGGTAACCAGCCCCAGCATTTT
-	TRBV4-1	few	TRBJ2-7	CASSLGTALSYEQYF	TGCGCCAGCAGCCTTGGGACCGCCCTCTCCTACGAGCAGTACTTC
-	TRBV7-8	few	TRBJ1-1	CASSYQQGGDTEAFF	TGTGCCAGCAGCTACCAACAGGGTGGAGACACTGAAGCTTTCTTT
-	TRBV2	-	TRBJ1-2	CASKAQDYGYTF	TGTGCCAGCAAGGCCCAGGACTATGGCTACACCTTC
TRBD2	TRBV4-1	-	TRBJ2-1	CASSQGRGRTYNEQFF	TGCGCCAGCAGCCAAGGTCGCGGGAGAACCTACAATGAGCAGTTCTTC
-	TRBV11-3	many	TRBJ2-7	CASPELPGLTYEQYF	TGTGCCAGCCCAGAGCTCCCGGGCTTGACCTACGAGCAGTACTTC
TRBD1	TRBV7-2	-	TRBJ2-7	CASSLGTGTYEQYF	TGTGCCAGCAGCTTAGGGACAGGAACCTACGAGCAGTACTTC
TRBD1	TRBV7-6	few	TRBJ1-6	CASSPNGRQGNSPLHF	TGTGCCAGCAGTCCTAACGGCCGACAGGGTAATTCACCCCTCCACTTT
-	TRBV15	-	TRBJ2-2	CATSRDTSYTGELFF	TGTGCCACCAGCAGAGATACCAGCTACACCGGGGAGCTGTTTTTT
-	TRBV2	-	TRBJ1-4	CASSERFGTNEKLFF	TGTGCCAGCAGTGAAAGGTTCGGAACAAATGAAAAACTGTTTTTT
TRBD1	TRBV7-2	-	TRBJ2-7	CASSSTGYEQYF	TGTGCCAGCAGCTCGACAGGGTACGAGCAGTACTTC
TRBD2	TRBV6-4	-	TRBJ2-3	CASSGTVVDTQYF	TGTGCCAGTAGCGGGACGGTGGTAGATACGCAGTATTTT
-	TRBV2	-	TRBJ2-2	CASSEIPYANTGELFF	TGTGCCAGCAGTGAAATCCCATACGCGAACACCGGGGAGCTGTTTTTT
-	TRBV27	-	TRBJ2-3	CASSRGLDTDTQYF	TGTGCCAGCAGCCGGGGGTTAGACACAGATACGCAGTATTTT
-	TRBV4-1	-	TRBJ1-5	CASSLGQNQPQHF	TGCGCCAGCAGCTTAGGACAGAATCAGCCCCAGCATTTT
TRBD2	TRBV7-8	many	TRBJ2-3	CASSPYRVSGRGVRDTQYF	TGTGCCAGCAGCCCTTACAGGGTTAGCGGGAGAGGAGTAAGAGATACGCAGTATTTT
-	TRBV12-2	-	TRBJ1-5	CASRVRQLLPQHF	TGTGCAAGTCGCGTGCGCCAGTTATTGCCCCAGCATTTT
-	TRBV6-4	few	TRBJ1-1	CASSDVPGRREAFF	TGTGCCAGCAGTGATGTCCCCGGGCGCAGGGAAGCTTTCTTT
-	TRBV7-2	-	TRBJ2-5	CASSLAGVGETQYF	TGTGCCAGCAGCTTAGCGGGAGTAGGAGAGACCCAGTACTTC
-	TRBV4-2	once	TRBJ2-2	CASSQESVGVNTGELFF	TGTGCCAGCAGCCAAGAGTCGGTAGGTGTGAACACCGGGGAGCTGTTTTTT
-	TRBV6-5	-	TRBJ2-7	CASSFARDFDEQYF	TGTGCCAGCAGTTTCGCCAGGGATTTTGACGAGCAGTACTTC
-	TRBV2	-	TRBJ1-5	CASRRGGQPQHF	TGTGCCAGCAGGCGAGGGGGGCAGCCCCAGCATTTT
-	TRBV28	-	TRBJ2-7	CASRWSTGSSSHEQYF	TGTGCCAGCAGGTGGAGCACAGGGTCTAGTAGTCACGAGCAGTACTTC